This TCR beta chain was documented in a study of blood T cell repertoires in COVID-19. Study at large: Samples of COVID-19 (acute and convalescent) were obtained from the United States, Italy and Spain. Nucleic acid was either cDNA or gDNA, and it came from T cells, B-cell-depleted T cells, or PBMCs.

Trimming cost V 2 bases and J 4 bases; bases outside gene matches: 8. The V gene's germline CDR1 is MNHEY and CDR2 SVGAGI. This CDR3 has 15 residues. In the original workflow: Using reference gene primer amplification, nucleated cell counts were estimated. Data came from immunoSEQ multiplex PCR; TCRdb stores just in-frame clones and leaves some out. V and J calls and clone size come straight from that table; D and trimming were deduced from the DNA. This repertoire shows 200,000 to 250,000 clones, about 87% found once; its top ten account for roughly 2.5%. The chain combines TRBV6-5 with TRBJ2-7; 7 bases are a match to TRBD1. The receptor comes from a man aged 25 to 45 with COVID-19, enrolled during active disease. Material: peripheral blood. CDR3 in DNA: TGTGCCAGCAGTTACAGGGACAGACGGGCTTACGAGCAGTACTTC. This encodes CASSYRDRRAYEQYF.